This passage covers 17 T cell receptor beta chains from one sample sequenced in a study of T-cell memory formation after mild COVID-19. TCRdb redid the calling of the 5' RACE reads with MiXCR, one entry per CDR3 protein. This table has around 340,000 distinct CDR3 sequences, around an eighth appearing once. Sequenced sample: PBMCs or a T cell subset sorted from them (not recorded which). These receptors came from a man aged 18 to 30 who had mild COVID-19 (a few samples of this study predate the infection). Cell type and time point are not known.

This clonotype was recorded many times. The rearrangement links TRBV12-3 or TRBV12-4 to TRBJ1-1; D might be TRBD1 (5 bases). V was cut by 7 bases and J by 5 bases, with 14 bases left in between. The CDR3 runs 13 residues. The CDR3: CASTLTGGTEAFF. The CDR3 region has the DNA TGTGCCAGCACCCTAACCGGGGGAACTGAAGCTTTCTTT.

The V gene is TRBV7-3, the J gene TRBJ2-1; D is undetermined. The V end was cut by 4 bases, the J end by 2 bases, with 12 bases between. This CDR3 has 15 amino acids. Germline V gives CDR1 SGHTA, CDR2 FQGTGA. Written as DNA, the CDR3 is TGTGCCAGCAGCTCCCTCGCGGCCCCCTACAATGAGCAGTTCTTC. Translated: CASSSLAAPYNEQFF.

Only a few counts were recorded for this clonotype. The chain couples TRBV24-1 to TRBJ2-2; 10 bases fit TRBD1. CDR1 is KGHDR, CDR2 SFDVKD, per germline. The CDR3 length is 14 residues. Losses at the gene ends were 7 bases for V and 6 bases for J; bases not matched to a gene: 4. DNA for the CDR3: TGTGCCACCAGCGGGACAGGGGTTCCCGGGGAGCTGTTTTTT. Protein product: CATSGTGVPGELFF.

This clonotype has a count of ten or more. The genes are TRBV7-8 and TRBJ2-6; 9 nucleotides match TRBD1. CDR1 SGHVS and CDR2 FQNEAQ come from the germline V gene. CDR3 length: 19 amino acids. After removal of 1 base from V and 4 bases from J, the junction contained 11 bases not matched to a gene. As DNA, the CDR3 is TGTGCCAGCAGCTTAGAGACAGGGGGAATTTGGCTAGGGGCCAACGTCCTGACTTTC. Its protein is CASSLETGGIWLGANVLTF.

This sequence joins TRBV7-9 and TRBJ1-4; D gene unclear. The CDR3 covers 16 residues. Trimming took 3 bases from V and 0 from J, leaving 11 bases between them. Looked up from germline, CDR1 is SEHNR and CDR2 is FQNEAQ (reference sequence). The CDR3 DNA sequence: TGTGCCAGCAGCTTGTATCGTAGTGCAACTAATGAAAAACTGTTTTTT. This translates into CASSLYRSATNEKLFF.

This clonotype was recorded at least ten times. The chain uses TRBV6-2 or TRBV6-3 and TRBJ2-1, with TRBD2 matching 9 bases. V shed 6 bases, J shed 8 bases, and the junction held 8 bases outside the gene matches. This CDR3 contains 14 residues. Germline lookup yields CDR1 MNHEY and CDR2 SVGEGT. The DNA for the CDR3 is TGTGCCAGCAGACGAGCGGGGGGTAGCCATGAGCAGTTCTTC. This encodes CASRRAGGSHEQFF.

J is TRBJ2-7 and V is TRBV28; the D gene is possibly TRBD1 (5 bases). The CDR3 is made up of 14 amino acids. Germline CDR1 is MDHEN and CDR2 is SYDVKM. Between the trimmed V and J ends, which lost 7 bases and 2 bases, there was a span of 15 bases. CDR3 region: CASIPSGLPYEQYF. CDR3 in DNA: TGTGCCAGCATCCCATCAGGGTTACCCTACGAGCAGTACTTC. Complete variable domain (other parts from reference TRBV28 and TRBJ2-7): DVKVTQSSRYLVKRTGEKVFLECVQDMDHENMFWYRQDPGLGLRLIYFSYDVKMKEKGDIPEGYSVSREKKERFSLILESASTNQTSMYLCASIPSGLPYEQYFGPGTRLTVT.

The chain combines TRBV7-2 with TRBJ2-7; 10 nucleotides align to TRBD2. The CDR3 is 14 amino acids. J lost 4 bases, V lost 5 bases, and 5 bases had no gene match. Germline loops: CDR1 SGHTA, CDR2 FQGNSA. For the CDR3, the DNA is TGTGCCAGCAGCACTATAGCGGGGGGTTACGAGCAGTACTTC. Protein sequence: CASSTIAGGYEQYF.

There are many counts of this clonotype. At one end, the junction sequence differs from germline, possibly due to a read error. This chain uses TRBV7-7 with TRBJ2-5, with D tentatively TRBD2 (5 bases). The length of the CDR3 is 15 residues. Germline CDR1 reads SSHAT; CDR2 reads FNYEAQ (reference sequence). CDR3 sequence reads: CASSFGNGMQETQYF. For the CDR3, the DNA is TGTGCTAGCAGCTTTGGTAACGGGATGCAAGAGACCCAGTACTTC.

There are many counts of this clonotype. The rearrangement uses TRBV4-3 and TRBJ1-3; perhaps TRBD1 as D (6 bases). Germline V lookup: CDR1 LGHNA, CDR2 YSLEER. CDR3 length: 13 residues. Trimming left V 3 bases short and J 6 bases short, with 9 bases between. In DNA, the CDR3 is TGCGCCAGCAGCCAGGGGGGGCAAAACACCATATATTTT. The encoded protein is CASSQGGQNTIYF.

The V call is TRBV4-1, the J call TRBJ1-6; TRBD1 matches at 9 bases. Trimming at V came to 0 bases and at J to 0 bases, leaving 3 bases not matched to a gene. Germline lookup yields CDR1 MGHRA and CDR2 YSYEKL. The CDR3 covers 18 residues. The CDR3 nucleotides are TGCGCCAGCAGCCAAGACGGGACAGGGAGCTCCTATAATTCACCCCTCCACTTT. The encoded protein is CASSQDGTGSSYNSPLHF.

The sample holds a few counts of this clonotype. The genes are TRBV28 and TRBJ2-3, with D perhaps TRBD2 (7 bases). The V end lost 3 bases, the J end lost 6 bases, and 16 bases lay between the germline ends. Per the germline V gene, CDR1 is MDHEN and CDR2 is SYDVKM. The CDR3 spans 15 residues. The CDR3 region is CASSFIGGAKDTQYF. The CDR3 coding sequence is TGTGCCAGCAGTTTTATAGGGGGGGCCAAGGATACGCAGTATTTT.

This clonotype has only a few counts. The chain combines TRBV6-1 with TRBJ1-5; D is ambiguous. The germline V and J ends were trimmed by 6 bases and 0 bases, with 9 bases remaining between them. CDR3 length: 14 residues. In germline, CDR1 is MNHNS, CDR2 SASEGT. The chain's CDR3 is CASRLGYSNQPQHF. For the CDR3, the DNA is TGTGCCAGCAGACTTGGCTATAGCAATCAGCCCCAGCATTTT.

This clonotype was recorded a few times. This chain links TRBV6-2 or TRBV6-3 with TRBJ1-1; the D is unclear. Trimming cost V 2 bases and J 7 bases, with 14 bases left between them. CDR3 size: 14 residues. The germline gives CDR1 MNHEY, CDR2 SVGEGT. CDR3 loop: CASSYNTVDGEAFF. In nucleotides, the CDR3 is TGTGCCAGCAGTTACAATACAGTTGATGGTGAAGCTTTCTTT.

The chain recombines TRBV7-9 with TRBJ1-2; D gene ambiguous. Germline-derived CDR1 and CDR2 are SEHNR and FQNEAQ (reference sequence). The CDR3 runs 13 residues. Trimming removed 2 bases from V and 3 bases from J, with 7 bases in between. The CDR3 sequence is CASSLRDYYGYTF. Here the CDR3 DNA reads TGTGCCAGCAGCTTAAGGGATTACTATGGCTACACCTTC. Full variable domain (outside the CDR3, taken from reference TRBV7-9 and TRBJ1-2): DTGVSQNPRHKITKRGQNVTFRCDPISEHNRLYWYRQTLGQGPEFLTYFQNEAQLEKSRLLSDRFSAERPKGSFSTLEIQRTEQGDSAMYLCASSLRDYYGYTFGSGTRLTVV.

The gene calls are TRBV10-1 and TRBJ2-7; D perhaps matches TRBD2 (7 bases). V was cut by 6 bases and J by 3 bases, with 24 bases left in between. Germline-derived CDR1 and CDR2 are WNHNN and SYGVQD (reference sequence). CDR3 size: 17 residues. The CDR3 DNA reads TGCGCCAGCAGCTCTGCGGGGGACTTAGGACAGAGCTACGAGCAGTACTTC. This encodes CASSSAGDLGQSYEQYF.

This clonotype was seen repeatedly, ten times or more. Written as DNA, the CDR3 is TGTGCCAGCAGCCAAGGCCCCACAGGGGGCTACGAGCAGTACTTC. It yields the protein CASSQGPTGGYEQYF. The rearrangement links TRBV3-1 to TRBJ2-7; 8 bases agree with TRBD1. The CDR3 is 15 residues long. With 1 base clipped from V and 3 bases from J, the junction kept 5 bases outside the gene matches. Per germline, CDR1 LGHDT and CDR2 YNNKEL (reference sequence).